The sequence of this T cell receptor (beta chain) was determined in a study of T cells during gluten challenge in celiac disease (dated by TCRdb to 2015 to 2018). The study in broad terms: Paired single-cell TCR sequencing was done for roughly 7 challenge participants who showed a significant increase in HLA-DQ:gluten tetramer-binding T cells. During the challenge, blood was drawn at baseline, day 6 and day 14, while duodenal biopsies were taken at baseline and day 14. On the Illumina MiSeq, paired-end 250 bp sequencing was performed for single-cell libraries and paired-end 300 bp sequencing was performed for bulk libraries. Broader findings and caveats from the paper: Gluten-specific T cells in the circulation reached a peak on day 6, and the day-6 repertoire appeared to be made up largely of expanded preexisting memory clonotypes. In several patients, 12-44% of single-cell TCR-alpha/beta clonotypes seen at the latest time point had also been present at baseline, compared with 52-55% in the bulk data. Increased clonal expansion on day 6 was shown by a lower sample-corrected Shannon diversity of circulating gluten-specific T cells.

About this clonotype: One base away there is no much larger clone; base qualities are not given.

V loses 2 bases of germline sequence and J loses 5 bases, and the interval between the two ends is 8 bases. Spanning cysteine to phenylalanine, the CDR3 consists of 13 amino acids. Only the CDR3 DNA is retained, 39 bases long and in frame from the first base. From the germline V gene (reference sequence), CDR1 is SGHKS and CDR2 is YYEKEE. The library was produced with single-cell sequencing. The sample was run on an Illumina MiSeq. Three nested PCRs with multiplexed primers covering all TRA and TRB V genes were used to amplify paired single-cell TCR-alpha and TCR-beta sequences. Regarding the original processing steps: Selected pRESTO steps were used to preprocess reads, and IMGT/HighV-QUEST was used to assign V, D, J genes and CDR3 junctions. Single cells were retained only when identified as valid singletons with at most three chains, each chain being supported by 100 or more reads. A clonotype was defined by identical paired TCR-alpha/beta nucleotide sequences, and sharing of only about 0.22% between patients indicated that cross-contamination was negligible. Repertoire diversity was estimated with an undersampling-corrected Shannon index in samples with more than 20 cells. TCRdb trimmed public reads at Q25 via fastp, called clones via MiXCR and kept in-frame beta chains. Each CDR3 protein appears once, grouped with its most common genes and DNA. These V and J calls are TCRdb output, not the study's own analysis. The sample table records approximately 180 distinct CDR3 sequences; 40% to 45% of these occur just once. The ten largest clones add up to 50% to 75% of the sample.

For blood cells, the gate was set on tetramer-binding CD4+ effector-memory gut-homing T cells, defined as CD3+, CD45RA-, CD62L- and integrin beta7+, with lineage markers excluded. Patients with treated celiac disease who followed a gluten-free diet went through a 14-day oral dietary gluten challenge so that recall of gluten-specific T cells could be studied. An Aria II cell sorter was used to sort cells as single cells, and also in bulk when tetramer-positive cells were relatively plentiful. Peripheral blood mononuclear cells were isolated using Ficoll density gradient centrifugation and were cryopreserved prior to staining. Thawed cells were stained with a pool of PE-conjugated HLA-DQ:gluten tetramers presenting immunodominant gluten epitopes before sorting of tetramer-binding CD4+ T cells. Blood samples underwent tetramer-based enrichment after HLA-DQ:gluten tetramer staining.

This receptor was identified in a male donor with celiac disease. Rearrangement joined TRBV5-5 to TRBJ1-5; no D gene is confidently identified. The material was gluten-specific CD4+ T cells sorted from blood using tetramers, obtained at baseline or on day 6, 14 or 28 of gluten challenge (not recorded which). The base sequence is TGTGCCAGCAGCTTCGCAGCCTATCAGCCCCAGCATTTT. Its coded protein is CASSFAAYQPQHF.